Following are 26 T cell receptor beta chains from one sample sequenced in a study of cytomegalovirus exposure and HLA in healthy donors (dated by TCRdb to 2017 to 2019). The protocol used for the library was the immunoSEQ multiplex PCR assay. The multiplex PCR relied on a mix of 60 forward primers for TCR Vbeta segments and 13 reverse primers for TCR Jbeta segments. TCRdb obtained this table from immuneACCESS and retained in-frame rearrangements with V and J assigned. These tables miss some clones; where compared with another copy, unresolved V genes account for less than half of the shortfall, and the remainder is unexplained. Counted in this sample were 110,000 to 150,000 clones; approximately 80% of them appeared once. The top ten clonotypes cover over 2.5% of the sample. Sequenced input: PBMCs. Source of these receptors: a female donor in good health and CMV-seronegative.

The V call is TRBV30, the J call TRBJ1-3; D is possibly TRBD1 (5 bases). The CDR3 runs 16 residues. Germline-derived CDR1 and CDR2 are GTSNPN and SVGIG (reference sequence). With 1 base removed from V and 0 bases from J, the gap between germline ends came to 13 bases. CDR3 sequence reads: CAWSEAGRLSGNTIYF. In DNA, the CDR3 is TGTGCCTGGAGTGAAGCGGGACGGCTCTCTGGAAACACCATATATTTT.

The chain combines TRBV19 with TRBJ2-5; D might be TRBD2 (5 bases). Trimming took 7 bases from V and 5 from J, leaving 17 bases between them. Per the germline V gene, CDR1 is LNHDA and CDR2 is SQIVND (reference sequence). The CDR3 is 14 residues long. Here the CDR3 reads CASTLTGFNETQYF. The DNA of the CDR3 is TGTGCCAGTACCCTGACGGGGTTTAATGAGACCCAGTACTTC.

V usage is TRBV5-1 and J usage is TRBJ2-2; TRBD1 might be the D (5 bases). The CDR3 sequence is 14 residues long. Germline loops: CDR1 SGHRS, CDR2 YFSETQ. V lost 7 bases to trimming and J lost 2 bases, with 12 bases between them. The CDR3 here is CASGPGHNTGELFF. The CDR3 bases are TGCGCCAGCGGACCAGGACACAACACCGGGGAGCTGTTTTTT.

V and J are TRBV9 and TRBJ1-4, with 7 bases matching TRBD1. The CDR3 totals 14 residues. Looked up from germline, CDR1 is SGDLS and CDR2 is YYNGEE. V lost 0 bases to trimming and J lost 8 bases; unmatched junction nucleotides: 4. For the CDR3, the DNA is TGTGCCAGCAGCGTAGACAGGGGCGGCGAAAAACTGTTTTTT. It translates to CASSVDRGGEKLFF.

This chain connects TRBV14 to TRBJ1-2, with D perhaps matching TRBD1 (5 bases). The V and J ends lost 2 bases and 4 bases respectively, with 11 bases between them. CDR1 SGHDN and CDR2 FVKESK come from the germline V gene. The CDR3 length is 14 residues. CDR3 amino acids: CASSQLGQVYGYTF. CDR3 in DNA: TGTGCCAGCAGCCAATTGGGGCAGGTCTATGGCTACACCTTC.

The rearrangement links TRBV10-3 to TRBJ2-5; 9 bases line up with TRBD1. The germline V gene has CDR1 ENHRY and CDR2 SYGVKD. The CDR3 contains 13 residues. J gave up 6 bases and V 8 bases, and 7 bases lay outside the gene matches. CDR3 DNA: TGTGCCATCGGGAGGGACAGGGAACAGACCCAGTACTTC. Protein sequence: CAIGRDREQTQYF.

The gene calls are TRBV6-1 and TRBJ1-1; a possible D gene is TRBD1 (5 bases). V was cut by 7 bases and J by 2 bases, with 14 bases left in between. The CDR3 is 14 residues long. Germline values: CDR1 MNHNS, CDR2 SASEGT. The CDR3 DNA sequence: TGTGCCAGCACCTACGGGGGGACCAACACTGAAGCTTTCTTT. It codes for CASTYGGTNTEAFF.

The chain combines TRBV29-1 with TRBJ2-7; D might be TRBD2 (6 bases). The germline gives CDR1 SQVTM, CDR2 ANQGSEA. The length of the CDR3 is 14 residues. With 3 bases removed from V and 5 bases from J, the gap between germline ends came to 17 bases. CDR3 nucleotide sequence: TGCAGCGTTGAGCCACCGGGACTTCTCCACGAGCAGTACTTC. Translation: CSVEPPGLLHEQYF.

The chain joins TRBV5-5 to TRBJ1-1, with D perhaps TRBD1 (5 bases). The germline V gene encodes CDR1 SGHKS and CDR2 YYEKEE (reference sequence). V lost 0 bases to trimming and J lost 0 bases, with 6 bases between them. The CDR3 runs to 14 residues. The CDR3 DNA sequence: TGTGCCAGCAGCTTGGAACAGGTGAACACTGAAGCTTTCTTT. Protein product: CASSLEQVNTEAFF.

The rearrangement joins TRBV6-5 to TRBJ2-3; 11 bases line up with TRBD2. The CDR3 has 15 amino acids. Germline CDR1 and CDR2: MNHEY and SVGAGI. V trimming: 6 bases; J trimming: 6 bases; junction bases outside the gene matches: 8. CDR3 loop: CASSSTSGGRDTQYF. DNA of the CDR3: TGTGCCAGCAGCTCAACTAGCGGGGGTCGTGATACGCAGTATTTT.

The chain combines TRBV18 with TRBJ2-5; D is perhaps TRBD1 (6 bases). Germline V lookup: CDR1 KGHSH, CDR2 LQKENI. Trimming shortened V by 6 bases and J by 2 bases, and 16 bases separated the two germline ends. The CDR3 is made up of 15 amino acids. The CDR3 here is CASSPSSRGQETQYF. CDR3 DNA sequence: TGTGCCAGCTCGCCCTCCTCCAGGGGTCAAGAGACCCAGTACTTC.

A single count supports this clone. The genes are TRBV13 and TRBJ2-1, with a tentative D call TRBD2 (6 bases). CDR3 length: 15 residues. Trimming took 1 base from V and 1 from J, leaving 8 bases between them. In germline, CDR1 is PRHDT, CDR2 FYEKMQ (reference sequence). The CDR3 bases are TGTGCCAGCAGCTTAGCGGGAGTTTCCTACAATGAGCAGTTCTTC. It is translated as CASSLAGVSYNEQFF.

The chain recombines TRBV18 with TRBJ2-1, with D tentatively TRBD2 (5 bases). Germline V CDR1 and CDR2: KGHSH, LQKENI. The germline V and J ends were trimmed by 6 bases and 9 bases, with 21 bases remaining between them. This CDR3 has 15 amino acids. CDR3 bases: TGTGCCAGCTCCCACTGGGCACTAGTTTATCCTGAGCAGTTCTTC. Protein sequence: CASSHWALVYPEQFF.

This clone was seen only once. V usage is TRBV28 and J usage is TRBJ2-1; tentatively, D is TRBD1 (6 bases). Trimming stripped 3 bases from V and 6 bases from J, with 15 bases between. This CDR3 comprises 15 residues. Germline CDR1 MDHEN, CDR2 SYDVKM. The CDR3 DNA follows: TGTGCCAGCAGTTTTCGGGACACCTCTGGCAATGAGCAGTTCTTC. This encodes CASSFRDTSGNEQFF.

The chain uses TRBV25-1 and TRBJ1-1; TRBD1 matches 8 bases. V lost 1 base, J lost 0 bases, and 1 base stayed unmatched. This CDR3 comprises 15 residues. Germline values: CDR1 MGHDK, CDR2 SYGVNS. This CDR3 is CASSEWTGMNTEAFF. CDR3 nucleotides: TGTGCCAGCAGTGAATGGACAGGGATGAACACTGAAGCTTTCTTT.

This clone was observed a few times. The V gene is TRBV5-1, the J gene TRBJ2-6, with TRBD1 identical over 7 bases. The V gene's germline CDR1 is SGHRS and CDR2 YFSETQ. With V trimmed by 6 bases and J by 6 bases, 9 bases remained unmatched. The CDR3 spans 15 residues. The CDR3 coding sequence is TGCGCCAGCACCTCAATGGGACAGCAGGCCAACGTCCTGACTTTC. Its translation: CASTSMGQQANVLTF.

This chain joins TRBV28 and TRBJ1-5, with 9 bases identical to TRBD1. This CDR3 spans 15 amino acids. Germline CDR1 and CDR2: MDHEN and SYDVKM. J gave up 3 bases and V 10 bases, and 10 bases lay outside the gene matches. The chain's CDR3 is CATRPTGGINQPQHF. The CDR3 region has the DNA TGTGCCACCAGGCCGACAGGGGGAATCAATCAGCCCCAGCATTTT.

This clone was recorded once. CDR3 amino acids: CASSPRQGTYEQYF. The CDR3 DNA reads TGTGCCAGCAGCCCACGACAGGGGACCTACGAGCAGTACTTC. J is TRBJ2-7 and V is TRBV5-4; 8 nucleotides align to TRBD1. Trimming removed 4 bases from V and 2 bases from J; junction bases left unmatched: 5. The CDR3 contains 14 residues. Germline-derived CDR1 and CDR2 are SGHNT and YYREEE (reference sequence).

This sequence joins TRBV4-1 and TRBJ2-5, with 9 bases matching TRBD2. Germline V gene sequence: CDR1 MGHRA, CDR2 YSYEKL. Germline trimming cut 0 bases from V and 0 bases from J; bases unmatched to any gene: 8. The CDR3 is made up of 18 amino acids. CDR3 loop: CASSQEYLAGTYQETQYF. The DNA of the CDR3 is TGCGCCAGCAGCCAAGAGTATCTAGCGGGGACCTACCAAGAGACCCAGTACTTC.

The V call is TRBV6-4, the J call TRBJ2-7, with a weak D call TRBD2 (6 bases). Germline values: CDR1 MRHNA, CDR2 SNTAGT. CDR3 length equals 13 residues. The germline V and J ends were trimmed by 6 bases and 3 bases, with 12 bases remaining between them. CDR3 DNA: TGTGCCAGCAGCCGGGAGAGCGGCTACGAGCAGTACTTC. Its protein is CASSRESGYEQYF.

The genes are TRBV11-2 and TRBJ2-1, with D possibly matching TRBD2 (7 bases). The CDR3 spans 13 residues. Germline V gene data show CDR1 as SGHAT and CDR2 as FQNNGV. V was pared by 3 bases and J by 8 bases, with 11 bases between. This CDR3 is CASSLGGPYEQFF. The CDR3 DNA reads TGTGCCAGCAGCTTGGGGGGGCCCTATGAGCAGTTCTTC.

This clone was counted between two and nine times. CDR3 in DNA: TGTGCCAGCAGCGTAGCCAGCGGGAGTTGGGCCGGGGAGCTGTTTTTT. Protein product: CASSVASGSWAGELFF. V is TRBV9 and J is TRBJ2-2, with 8 bases lining up with TRBD2. Germline loops: CDR1 SGDLS, CDR2 YYNGEE. This CDR3 has 16 residues. V was pared by 0 bases and J by 6 bases, with 7 bases of the junction left unmatched.

The rearrangement joins TRBV19 to TRBJ1-1; weak D call: TRBD1 (5 bases). V was shortened by 5 bases and J by 2 bases, with 15 bases between the two germline ends. The germline CDR1 and CDR2 sequences are LNHDA and SQIVND (reference sequence). The CDR3 covers 15 residues. In DNA form, the CDR3 reads TGTGCCAGTAGTCGAATGGGACTGGAAAACACTGAAGCTTTCTTT. Protein sequence: CASSRMGLENTEAFF.

The chain joins TRBV7-9 to TRBJ1-1, with D possibly being TRBD1 (5 bases). V lost 7 bases and J 4 bases, leaving 16 bases between the germline ends. The CDR3 runs to 14 residues. Looked up from germline, CDR1 is SEHNR and CDR2 is FQNEAQ (reference sequence). The CDR3 here is CASMTVSLSTEAFF. The DNA of the CDR3 is TGTGCCAGCATGACAGTGAGCCTAAGCACTGAAGCTTTCTTT. The whole variable domain, filled in from reference TRBV7-9 and TRBJ1-1, reads DTGVSQNPRHKITKRGQNVTFRCDPISEHNRLYWYRQTLGQGPEFLTYFQNEAQLEKSRLLSDRFSAERPKGSFSTLEIQRTEQGDSAMYLCASMTVSLSTEAFFGQGTRLTVV.

The rearrangement joins TRBV28 to TRBJ2-5, with D possibly being TRBD1 (6 bases). From germline, CDR1 is MDHEN and CDR2 SYDVKM. The CDR3 runs to 13 residues. V was trimmed by 10 bases and J by 2 bases, leaving 14 bases between them. The CDR3 coding sequence is TGTGCCACCTCGAAAGGGGGACAAGAGACCCAGTACTTC. The encoded protein is CATSKGGQETQYF.

This sequence joins TRBV11-1 and TRBJ2-7; 8 nucleotides line up with TRBD1. The CDR3 covers 15 residues. CDR1 and CDR2 (germline): SGHAT, FQDESV (reference sequence). The junction had 9 bases not matched to a gene; V was cut back by 8 bases and J by 0 bases. CDR3 in amino acids: CASPLDRGYSYEQYF. Written as DNA, the CDR3 is TGTGCCAGCCCGCTCGACAGGGGCTACTCCTACGAGCAGTACTTC.